These 32 T cell receptor beta chains came from one sample sequenced in a study of blood T cell repertoires in COVID-19. The data were produced by immunoSEQ multiplex PCR, yet TCRdb's version contains in-frame clones alone and is incomplete. Among roughly 200,000 clones listed, 87% were seen once. The sequenced sample consisted of PBMCs or T cells enriched from blood (not recorded which). The receptors originated from a man in his late teens or twenties with acute COVID-19.

V is TRBV30 and J is TRBJ1-6; D uncertain. Germline CDR1 reads GTSNPN; CDR2 reads SVGIG (reference sequence). CDR3 size: 12 residues. V was clipped by 8 bases and J by 7 bases, with 12 bases between them. The CDR3 loop reads CATGGGNSPLHF. The DNA for the CDR3 is TGTGCCACGGGAGGAGGAAATTCACCCCTCCACTTT.

This clone was found a few times. The chain recombines TRBV11-2 with TRBJ1-2, with 7 bases identical to TRBD1. Germline CDR1 SGHAT, CDR2 FQNNGV. V trimming: 4 bases; J trimming: 4 bases; junction bases outside the gene matches: 9. CDR3 size: 15 residues. The CDR3 DNA follows: TGTGCCAGCAGCTCCTACAGGGGTTCGAGCTATGGCTACACCTTC. It encodes CASSSYRGSSYGYTF. The whole variable domain, remainder taken from reference TRBV11-2 and TRBJ1-2, is EAGVAQSPRYKIIEKRQSVAFWCNPISGHATLYWYQQILGQGPKLLIQFQNNGVVDDSQLPKDRFSAERLKGVDSTLKIQPAKLEDSAVYLCASSSYRGSSYGYTFGSGTRLTVV.

This chain joins TRBV28 and TRBJ1-1; TRBD1 matches 7 bases. CDR1 and CDR2 from the germline V gene are MDHEN and SYDVKM. This CDR3 is 13 amino acids long. V gave up 8 bases and J gave up 5 bases; unmatched junction bases: 8. CDR3 amino acids: CASLGGLGTEAFF. For the CDR3, the DNA is TGTGCCAGCCTAGGGGGCCTCGGGACTGAAGCTTTCTTT.

The V and J genes are TRBV11-2 and TRBJ2-1, with a possible D match to TRBD2 (5 bases). Germline V CDR1 and CDR2: SGHAT, FQNNGV. The CDR3 is 13 residues long. The V gene lost 5 bases and the J gene lost 9 bases, with 14 bases spanning the gap. This CDR3 reads CASSPIRGGEQFF. CDR3 coding DNA: TGTGCCAGCAGCCCCATCCGTGGAGGTGAGCAGTTCTTC.

The chain links TRBV2 to TRBJ1-1, with D perhaps TRBD1 (5 bases). V was clipped by 4 bases and J by 7 bases, with 7 bases between them. From germline, CDR1 is SNHLY and CDR2 FYNNEI. The CDR3 length is 11 residues. Written as DNA, the CDR3 is TGTGCCAGCAGTGTCGGGGGTGAAGCTTTCTTT. Its translation is CASSVGGEAFF.

The chain combines TRBV7-9 with TRBJ1-1; tentatively, D is TRBD1 (5 bases). The CDR3 has 16 residues. V shed 4 bases and J shed 1 base, with 16 bases lying between them. The germline V gene encodes CDR1 SEHNR and CDR2 FQNEAQ (reference sequence). The CDR3 nucleotides are TGTGCCAGCAGCTCCCAACCGGGACTAAAGAACACTGAAGCTTTCTTT. Encoded protein: CASSSQPGLKNTEAFF.

The chain joins TRBV29-1 to TRBJ2-1; 12 bases are a match to TRBD2. This CDR3 region has 15 residues. The V gene's germline CDR1 is SQVTM and CDR2 ANQGSEA. J was trimmed by 4 bases and V by 7 bases; bases with no gene match: 8. CDR3 sequence reads: CSAKNLAGGYNEQFF. CDR3 coding DNA: TGCAGCGCAAAAAACCTAGCGGGAGGGTACAATGAGCAGTTCTTC.

The rearrangement uses TRBV6-2 or TRBV6-3 and TRBJ2-1, with TRBD2 matching over 8 bases. The germline V gene has CDR1 MNHEY and CDR2 SVGEGT. CDR3 length: 15 residues. Germline trimming cut 5 bases from V and 0 bases from J; bases unmatched to any gene: 3. DNA of the CDR3: TGTGCCAGCAGTGGGGGGACTAGCTCCTACAATGAGCAGTTCTTC. The encoded protein is CASSGGTSSYNEQFF.

The gene calls are TRBV5-1 and TRBJ2-7, with D perhaps TRBD1 (5 bases). Germline CDR1 SGHRS, CDR2 YFSETQ. There are 15 residues in the CDR3. Deletions cut 4 bases from V and 6 bases from J, with 20 bases between. The CDR3 is CASSAPSSGRTEQYF. CDR3 nucleotides: TGCGCCAGCAGCGCCCCGAGCTCAGGGCGTACCGAGCAGTACTTC.

The chain combines TRBV19 with TRBJ2-7; D not resolved. CDR1 is LNHDA and CDR2 is SQIVND in the germline V gene (reference sequence). The CDR3 runs to 14 residues. V shed 2 bases and J shed 0 bases, with 8 bases lying between them. CDR3 bases: TGTGCCAGTAGTATATCTAGTAACTCCTACGAGCAGTACTTC. This encodes CASSISSNSYEQYF.

The genes are TRBV7-3 and TRBJ1-5; tentatively, D is TRBD1 (6 bases). V was clipped by 5 bases and J by 6 bases, with 8 bases between them. CDR3 length: 12 amino acids. Per germline, CDR1 SGHTA and CDR2 FQGTGA. CDR3 loop: CASSVQGQPQHF. In DNA, the CDR3 is TGTGCCAGCAGCGTACAGGGTCAGCCCCAGCATTTT.

The chain recombines TRBV30 with TRBJ1-3; D unresolved. Trimming stripped 2 bases from V and 0 bases from J, with 8 bases between. CDR3 size: 14 residues. Germline CDR1 reads GTSNPN; CDR2 reads SVGIG (reference sequence). DNA for the CDR3: TGTGCCTGGAGTCCAACGGTCTCTGGAAACACCATATATTTT. Amino acid sequence: CAWSPTVSGNTIYF.

The rearrangement joins TRBV27 to TRBJ1-3; D remains ambiguous. Germline CDR1 is MNHEY and CDR2 is SMNVEV (reference sequence). V shed 3 bases and J shed 4 bases, with 7 bases lying between them. This CDR3 contains 13 residues. CDR3 sequence: CASSFNRGNTIYF. CDR3 sequence (DNA): TGTGCCAGCAGTTTTAATAGAGGAAACACCATATATTTT.

V gene TRBV18 combines with J gene TRBJ2-5; D perhaps matches TRBD1 (5 bases). Trimming took off 0 bases at V and 5 bases at J, with 10 bases between the two ends. The CDR3 consists of 14 residues. Per the germline V gene, CDR1 is KGHSH and CDR2 is LQKENI. This CDR3 is CASSPPSPGETQYF. CDR3 coding DNA: TGTGCCAGCTCACCACCTAGTCCAGGGGAGACCCAGTACTTC.

This rearrangement joins TRBV11-2 to TRBJ1-2; TRBD1 matches 7 bases. This CDR3 comprises 14 residues. Germline values: CDR1 SGHAT, CDR2 FQNNGV. V gave up 1 base and J gave up 8 bases; unmatched junction bases: 7. CDR3 nucleotide sequence: TGTGCCAGCAGCTTAGCAGGGGGGACGAGAGGCTACACCTTC. It encodes CASSLAGGTRGYTF.

This chain connects TRBV28 to TRBJ2-5; D gene uncertain. Germline-derived CDR1 and CDR2 are MDHEN and SYDVKM. This CDR3 has 14 amino acids. V was clipped by 3 bases and J by 5 bases, with 13 bases between them. Written as DNA, the CDR3 is TGTGCCAGCAGTTTGAACCCTACGAGGGAGACCCAGTACTTC. Protein: CASSLNPTRETQYF.

This chain connects TRBV2 to TRBJ2-5, with 15 bases that match TRBD2. There are 16 residues in the CDR3. Germline CDR1 is SNHLY and CDR2 is FYNNEI. V lost 7 bases and J lost 5; bases outside the gene matches: 8. Written as DNA, the CDR3 is TGTGCCAGCACCCGACGGACTAGCGGGAGGGAGGAGACCCAGTACTTC. Translation gives CASTRRTSGREETQYF.

The V call is TRBV28, the J call TRBJ1-5; 12 bases match TRBD1. Germline lookup yields CDR1 MDHEN and CDR2 SYDVKM. The CDR3 runs to 16 residues. V dropped 5 bases and J dropped 6; count of bases not matched to a gene: 8. The CDR3 reads CASSVWDRGRSQPQHF. CDR3 bases: TGTGCCAGCAGTGTGTGGGACAGGGGGCGTAGTCAGCCCCAGCATTTT.

The CDR3 sequence: CASSQKYRGEAFF. The CDR3 bases are TGTGCCAGCAGCCAGAAATACAGGGGAGAGGCTTTCTTT. V and J are TRBV28 and TRBJ1-1, with 7 bases matching TRBD1. CDR1 and CDR2 (germline): MDHEN, SYDVKM. The CDR3 sequence is 13 residues long. V shed 6 bases and J 11 bases; nucleotides not matched to a gene: 12.

This clone was seen only once. The chain links TRBV6-5 to TRBJ2-3; D gene unclear. Germline V gives CDR1 MNHEY, CDR2 SVGAGI. V was clipped by 3 bases and J by 0 bases, with 4 bases between them. The CDR3 totals 13 residues. CDR3 amino acids: CASSYSSTDTQYF. CDR3 nucleotide sequence: TGTGCCAGCAGTTATAGTAGCACAGATACGCAGTATTTT.

This chain links TRBV7-9 with TRBJ1-4; TRBD1 matches at 9 bases. Germline V gene data show CDR1 as SEHNR and CDR2 as FQNEAQ (reference sequence). J lost 5 bases, V lost 6 bases, and 1 base had no gene match. The CDR3 loop spans 13 amino acids. CDR3 nucleotide sequence: TGTGCCAGCAGGACAGGGGGGAATGAAAAACTGTTTTTT. It specifies CASRTGGNEKLFF.

The V call is TRBV4-2, the J call TRBJ1-2, with 9 positions matching TRBD1. The CDR3 runs to 15 residues. Germline V lookup: CDR1 LGHNA, CDR2 YNFKEQ. Germline trimming cut 3 bases from V and 2 bases from J; bases unmatched to any gene: 4. The CDR3 sequence: CASSHAGTGNYGYTF. The DNA of the CDR3 is TGTGCCAGCAGCCATGCCGGGACAGGGAACTATGGCTACACCTTC.

This clone appeared a single time. The V gene is TRBV2, the J gene TRBJ2-2, with D possibly being TRBD2 (5 bases). This CDR3 is 14 amino acids long. Germline CDR1 and CDR2: SNHLY and FYNNEI. V gave up 4 bases and J gave up 2 bases, with 8 bases separating them. Written as DNA, the CDR3 is TGTGCCAGCAGTGGACTACCAAACACCGGGGAGCTGTTTTTT. It specifies CASSGLPNTGELFF. The entire variable domain, with the rest obtained from reference TRBV2 and TRBJ2-2, is as follows: EPEVTQTPSHQVTQMGQEVILRCVPISNHLYFYWYRQILGQKVEFLVSFYNNEISEKSEIFDDQFSVERPDGSNFTLKIRSTKLEDSAMYFCASSGLPNTGELFFGEGSRLTVL.

V gene TRBV29-1 combines with J gene TRBJ2-4; the match to TRBD2 covers 11 bases. The CDR3 runs 15 residues. V lost 0 bases, J lost 7 bases, and 5 bases stayed unmatched. The germline V gene encodes CDR1 SQVTM and CDR2 ANQGSEA. CDR3 in DNA: TGCAGCGTTGAAGATAGACTAGCGGGAAGGAACATTCAGTACTTC. Translating gives CSVEDRLAGRNIQYF.

The chain links TRBV11-1 to TRBJ2-1, with 7 bases fitting TRBD2. Germline V CDR1 and CDR2: SGHAT, FQDESV (reference sequence). The CDR3 consists of 16 residues. V was pared by 3 bases and J by 8 bases, with 13 bases of the junction left unmatched. The CDR3 DNA is TGTGCCAGCAGCTTCTCGCGGGAGTATAGTCCCGATGAGCAGTTCTTC. Translating it yields CASSFSREYSPDEQFF.

This chain links TRBV21-1 with TRBJ2-7; TRBD2, the table's D call, lacks a check against the DNA. TRBV21-1 is labeled a pseudogene. This CDR3 is built from 16 residues. The CDR3 coding sequence is TGTGCCAGCAGCAAAAAAGGGGGGGCTCGTCCCTACGAGCAGTACTTC. It specifies CASSKKGGARPYEQYF.

This clone was seen a few times. The genes are TRBV5-1 and TRBJ2-5, with 12 bases identical to TRBD1. The CDR3 consists of 16 residues. Germline CDR1 and CDR2: SGHRS and YFSETQ. V shed 3 bases and J 5 bases; nucleotides not matched to a gene: 8. CDR3 in DNA: TGCGCCAGCAGCTCCGGGACAGGGGGCCGAGGTGAGACCCAGTACTTC. Translated: CASSSGTGGRGETQYF.

The chain has TRBV19 and TRBJ1-1; 10 bases fit TRBD1. CDR3 length equals 17 residues. J gave up 8 bases and V 0 bases, and 12 bases lay outside the gene matches. Germline CDR1 reads LNHDA; CDR2 reads SQIVND (reference sequence). The CDR3 region is CASSIDRASGTGVEAFF. CDR3 sequence (DNA): TGTGCCAGTAGTATAGATCGGGCTTCCGGGACAGGGGTGGAAGCTTTCTTT.

V is TRBV28 and J is TRBJ2-5; a possible D gene is TRBD1 (6 bases). Trimming left V 8 bases short and J 5 bases short, with 18 bases between. CDR1 MDHEN and CDR2 SYDVKM come from the germline V gene. The CDR3 length is 14 residues. In DNA form, the CDR3 reads TGTGCCAGCGTACAGCCCAGGGGCGGGGAGACCCAGTACTTC. As protein: CASVQPRGGETQYF.

J is TRBJ2-7 and V is TRBV28; the match to TRBD1 covers 7 bases. V shed 1 base and J 3 bases; nucleotides not matched to a gene: 9. The CDR3 has 16 amino acids. The germline V gene encodes CDR1 MDHEN and CDR2 SYDVKM. CDR3 amino acids: CASSLLTSGQYYEQYF. The DNA for the CDR3 is TGTGCCAGCAGTTTATTGACCTCGGGACAGTACTACGAGCAGTACTTC. Full variable domain (remainder filled in from reference TRBV28 and TRBJ2-7): DVKVTQSSRYLVKRTGEKVFLECVQDMDHENMFWYRQDPGLGLRLIYFSYDVKMKEKGDIPEGYSVSREKKERFSLILESASTNQTSMYLCASSLLTSGQYYEQYFGPGTRLTVT.

The chain links TRBV27 to TRBJ2-1; D ambiguous. Germline lookup yields CDR1 MNHEY and CDR2 SMNVEV (reference sequence). Trimming took 4 bases from V and 0 from J, leaving 10 bases between them. The length of the CDR3 is 15 residues. CDR3 loop: CASSSHLSSYNEQFF. Here the CDR3 DNA reads TGTGCCAGCAGTTCCCACCTTAGCTCCTACAATGAGCAGTTCTTC.

This clone was counted once. The V call is TRBV19, the J call TRBJ2-1; D is possibly TRBD2 (6 bases). Germline values: CDR1 LNHDA, CDR2 SQIVND (reference sequence). V was shortened by 1 base and J by 9 bases, with 10 bases between the two germline ends. The CDR3 extends over 13 amino acids. The CDR3, as DNA: TGTGCCAGTAGTATAGGGCTAGCGAGTGAGCAGTTCTTC. It is translated as CASSIGLASEQFF. Filled out from reference TRBV19 and TRBJ2-1, the complete variable domain reads DGGITQSPKYLFRKEGQNVTLSCEQNLNHDAMYWYRQDPGQGLRLIYYSQIVNDFQKGDIAEGYSVSREKKESFPLTVTSAQKNPTAFYLCASSIGLASEQFFGPGTRLTVL.